This T cell receptor beta chain emerged from a study of human T cells and chemical hapten exposure. Study-wide context: Patients, chiefly female, had alopecia areata, totalis or universalis. Small volume differences among pooled libraries mainly caused per-sample TCR yield variation.

This CDR3 contains 14 residues. Trimming left V 0 bases short and J 5 bases short, with 7 bases between. Per germline, CDR1 LGHNA and CDR2 YSLEER. At least ten counts were recorded for this clonotype. TCRdb reprocessed the RACE reads with MiXCR, giving one entry per CDR3 protein. The sample lists about 34,000 distinct CDR3 sequences; 5% to 7% were seen once. Time point specified: patch test 1, 2 weeks after DPC sensitization. Treatment here: therapeutic diphenylcyclopropenone sensitization with weekly scalp DPC. The total RNA was obtained from whole blood that was not fractionated. Those who donated were patients with alopecia, 18 to 70 years of age, and suitable for DPC.

The sequenced sample was whole blood, obtained in connection with sensitization to the hapten diphenylcyclopropenone (DPC). The chain recombines TRBV4-3 with TRBJ1-4, with unresolved D. The sequence was collected from a woman aged 30 to 39 with alopecia areata. Some clones in this sample may be carry-over from other donors' samples. The CDR3 loop is CASSQDRTNEKLFF. The CDR3 nucleotides are TGCGCCAGCAGCCAAGACAGGACGAATGAAAAACTGTTTTTT.